Below, one TCR beta chain is given with its context. The target antigen is unknown. In germline, CDR1 is LNHDA, CDR2 SQIVND (reference sequence). The CDR3 sequence is 15 residues long. Trimming cost V 8 bases and J 9 bases; bases outside gene matches: 14. These data belong to a study of cytomegalovirus exposure and HLA in healthy donors. Repertoires were generated with immunoSEQ multiplex PCR, while TCRdb's copy carries only in-frame clones and drops some. Here the sample spans under 200,000 clones, around 90% being singletons. Study-level results: Published work reported that the classifier diagnosed cytomegalovirus status with high specificity and sensitivity. Most TCR sequences showed up rarely, but some public TCRs showed up in many donors. According to a later analysis, TCR clusters from the first cohort tended to co-occur in the 110 or so validation repertoires.

The sequenced sample was PBMCs. This sequence originates from a woman aged 18-35 years in good health and CMV-seropositive. The gene calls are TRBV19 and TRBJ2-1; TRBD2 agrees at 9 bases. CDR3 nucleotides: TGTGCCAGTGGATGGGGGGCTAGCGGGGACGGTGAGCAGTTCTTC. It specifies CASGWGASGDGEQFF.